This T cell receptor beta chain was recovered during a study of T cell repertoires in cytomegalovirus infection. Study in general: Indications came from public TCR beta signatures; they pointed to CMV infection and to a matching HLA type. Whole-study findings and limits: Identification of carriers of CMV plus the relevant HLA was achieved through cumulative public TCR beta family frequency. The study found HLA-C-restricted CMV-specific TCR beta clonotypes dominating the ex vivo response.

Each CDR3 protein is one row after TCRdb ran MiXCR on the reads. Among 250,000 to 300,000 distinct CDR3 sequences listed, roughly 13% were seen once. The J segment lost 9 bases and the V segment lost 4 bases, leaving 9 bases of the junction unmatched. Looked up from germline, CDR1 is ENHRY and CDR2 is SYGVKD. The CDR3 runs 14 residues. This clonotype was counted a few times. Its antigen is still unknown. This receptor was obtained from a human donor in good health (CMV status not recorded). Some clones in this sample may be carry-over from other donors' samples. V gene TRBV10-3 combines with J gene TRBJ2-1; 7 positions agree with TRBD2. Sequenced: PBMCs. The CDR3 spells CAISVGGGASEQFF. CDR3 nucleotide sequence: TGTGCCATCAGTGTGGGGGGGGGTGCGAGTGAGCAGTTCTTC.